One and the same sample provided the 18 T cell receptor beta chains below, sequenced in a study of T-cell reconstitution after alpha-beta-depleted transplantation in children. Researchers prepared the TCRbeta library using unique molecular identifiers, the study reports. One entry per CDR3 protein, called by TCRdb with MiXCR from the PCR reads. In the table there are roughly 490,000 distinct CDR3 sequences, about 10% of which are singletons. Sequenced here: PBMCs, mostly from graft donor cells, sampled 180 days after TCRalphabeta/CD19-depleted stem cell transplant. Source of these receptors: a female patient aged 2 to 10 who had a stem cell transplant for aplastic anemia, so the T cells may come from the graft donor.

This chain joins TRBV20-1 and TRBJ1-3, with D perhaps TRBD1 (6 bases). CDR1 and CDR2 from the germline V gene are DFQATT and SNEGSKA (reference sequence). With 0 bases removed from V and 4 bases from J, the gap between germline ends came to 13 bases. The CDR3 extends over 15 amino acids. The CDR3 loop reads CSAREFRGLGNTIYF. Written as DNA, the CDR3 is TGCAGTGCTAGAGAGTTTAGGGGGTTGGGAAACACCATATATTTT.

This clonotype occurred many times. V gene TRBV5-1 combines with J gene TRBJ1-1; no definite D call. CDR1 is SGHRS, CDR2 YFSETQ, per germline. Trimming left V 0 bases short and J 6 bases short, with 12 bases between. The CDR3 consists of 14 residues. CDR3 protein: CASSLEFSGAEAFF. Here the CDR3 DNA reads TGCGCCAGCAGCTTGGAGTTTTCGGGCGCTGAAGCTTTCTTT.

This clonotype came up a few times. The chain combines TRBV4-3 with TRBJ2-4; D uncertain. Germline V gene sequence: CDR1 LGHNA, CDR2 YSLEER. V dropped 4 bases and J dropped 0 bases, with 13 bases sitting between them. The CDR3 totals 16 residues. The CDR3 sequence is CASSPRGLVAKNIQYF. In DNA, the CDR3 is TGCGCCAGCAGCCCCCGCGGTCTGGTAGCCAAAAACATTCAGTACTTC.

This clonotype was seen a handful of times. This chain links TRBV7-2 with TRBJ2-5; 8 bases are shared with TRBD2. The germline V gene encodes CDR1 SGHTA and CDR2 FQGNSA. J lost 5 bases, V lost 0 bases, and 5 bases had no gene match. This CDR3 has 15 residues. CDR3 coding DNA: TGTGCCAGCAGCTTAGCTGCGGGAGGTTGGGAGACCCAGTACTTC. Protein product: CASSLAAGGWETQYF.

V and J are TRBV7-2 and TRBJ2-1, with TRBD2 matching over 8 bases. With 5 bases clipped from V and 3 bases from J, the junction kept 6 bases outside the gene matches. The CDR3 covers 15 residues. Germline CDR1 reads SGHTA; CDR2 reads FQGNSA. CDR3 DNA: TGTGCCAGCAGCCAAGCGGGAGTTGACTACAATGAGCAGTTCTTC. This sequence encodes CASSQAGVDYNEQFF.

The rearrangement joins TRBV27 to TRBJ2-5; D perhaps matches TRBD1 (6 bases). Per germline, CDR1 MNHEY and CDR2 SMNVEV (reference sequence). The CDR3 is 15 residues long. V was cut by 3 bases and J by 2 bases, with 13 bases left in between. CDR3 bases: TGTGCCAGCAGTTTGTCCGCAGGGGAACAAGAGACCCAGTACTTC. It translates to CASSLSAGEQETQYF.

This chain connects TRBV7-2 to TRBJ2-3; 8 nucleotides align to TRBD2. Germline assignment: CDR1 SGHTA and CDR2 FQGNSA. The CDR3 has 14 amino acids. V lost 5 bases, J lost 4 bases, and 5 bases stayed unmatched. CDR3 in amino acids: CASSPGLAPDTQYF. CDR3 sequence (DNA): TGTGCCAGCAGCCCCGGACTAGCCCCAGATACGCAGTATTTT.

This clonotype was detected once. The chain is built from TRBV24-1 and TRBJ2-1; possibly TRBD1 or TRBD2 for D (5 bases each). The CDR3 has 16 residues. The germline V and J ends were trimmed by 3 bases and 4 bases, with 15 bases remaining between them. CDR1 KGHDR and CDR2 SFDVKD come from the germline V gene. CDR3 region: CATSDHRDPWYNEQFF. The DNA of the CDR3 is TGTGCCACCAGTGATCACCGGGACCCTTGGTACAATGAGCAGTTCTTC.

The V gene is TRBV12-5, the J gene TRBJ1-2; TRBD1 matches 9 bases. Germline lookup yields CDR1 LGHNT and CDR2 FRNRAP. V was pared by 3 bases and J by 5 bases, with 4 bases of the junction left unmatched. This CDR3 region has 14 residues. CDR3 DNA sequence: TGTGCTAGTGGTTTCGGGACAGGGAATTATGGCTACACCTTC. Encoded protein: CASGFGTGNYGYTF.

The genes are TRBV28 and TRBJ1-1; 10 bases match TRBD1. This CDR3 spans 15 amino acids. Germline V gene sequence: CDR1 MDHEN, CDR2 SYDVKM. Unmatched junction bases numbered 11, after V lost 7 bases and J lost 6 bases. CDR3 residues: CASKIGGQGRAEAFF. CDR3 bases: TGTGCCAGCAAGATCGGGGGACAGGGGAGGGCTGAAGCTTTCTTT.

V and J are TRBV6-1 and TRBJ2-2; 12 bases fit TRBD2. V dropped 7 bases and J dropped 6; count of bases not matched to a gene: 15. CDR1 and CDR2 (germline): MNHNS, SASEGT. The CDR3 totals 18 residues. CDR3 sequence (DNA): TGTGCCAGCATCCTTAGGCTAGCGGGAGGGCCCCGGGCCGGGGAGCTGTTTTTT. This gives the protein CASILRLAGGPRAGELFF.

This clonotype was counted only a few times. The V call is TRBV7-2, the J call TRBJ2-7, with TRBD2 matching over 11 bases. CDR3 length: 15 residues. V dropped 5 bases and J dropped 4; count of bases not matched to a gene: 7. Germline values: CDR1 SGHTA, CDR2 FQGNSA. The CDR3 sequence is CASSDVAGGPYEQYF. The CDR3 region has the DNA TGTGCCAGCAGCGACGTAGCGGGAGGGCCTTACGAGCAGTACTTC.

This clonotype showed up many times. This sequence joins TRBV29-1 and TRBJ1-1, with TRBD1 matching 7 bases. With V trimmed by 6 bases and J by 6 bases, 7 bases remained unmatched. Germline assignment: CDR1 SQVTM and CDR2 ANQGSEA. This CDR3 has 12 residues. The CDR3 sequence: CSVGTGAPEAFF. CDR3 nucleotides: TGCAGCGTCGGTACAGGGGCCCCTGAAGCTTTCTTT.

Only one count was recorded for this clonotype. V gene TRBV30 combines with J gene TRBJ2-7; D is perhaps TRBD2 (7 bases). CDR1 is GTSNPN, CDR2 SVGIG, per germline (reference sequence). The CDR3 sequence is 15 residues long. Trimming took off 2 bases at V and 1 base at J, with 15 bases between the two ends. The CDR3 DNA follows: TGTGCCTGGAGTAAAGGGGGGGCGAGGTCCTACGAGCAGTACTTC. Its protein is CAWSKGGARSYEQYF.

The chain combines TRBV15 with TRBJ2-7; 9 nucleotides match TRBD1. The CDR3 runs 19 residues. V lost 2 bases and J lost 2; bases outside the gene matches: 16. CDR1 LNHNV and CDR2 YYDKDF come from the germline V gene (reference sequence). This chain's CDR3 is CATSRSPRTGAYQTYEQYF. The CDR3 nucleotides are TGTGCCACCAGCAGATCCCCCAGGACAGGGGCGTACCAGACCTACGAGCAGTACTTC.

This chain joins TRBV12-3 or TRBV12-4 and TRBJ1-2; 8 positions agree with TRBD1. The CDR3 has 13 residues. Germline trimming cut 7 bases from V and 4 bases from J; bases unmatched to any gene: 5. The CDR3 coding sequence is TGTGCCAGCACCAGGACAGGGATCTATGGCTACACCTTC. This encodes CASTRTGIYGYTF.

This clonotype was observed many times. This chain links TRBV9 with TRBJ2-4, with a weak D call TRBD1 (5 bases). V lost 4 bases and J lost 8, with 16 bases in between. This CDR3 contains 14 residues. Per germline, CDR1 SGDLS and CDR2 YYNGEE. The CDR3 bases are TGTGCCAGCAGCCCCCGGACATCAGGATACATTCAGTACTTC. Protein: CASSPRTSGYIQYF.

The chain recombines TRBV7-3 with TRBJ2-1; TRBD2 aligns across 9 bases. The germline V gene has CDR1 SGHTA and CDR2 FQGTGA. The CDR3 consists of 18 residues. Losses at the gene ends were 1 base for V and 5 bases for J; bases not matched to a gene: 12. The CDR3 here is CASSLRFGLATTDNEQFF. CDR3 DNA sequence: TGTGCCAGCAGCTTAAGGTTCGGACTAGCGACAACAGACAATGAGCAGTTCTTC.